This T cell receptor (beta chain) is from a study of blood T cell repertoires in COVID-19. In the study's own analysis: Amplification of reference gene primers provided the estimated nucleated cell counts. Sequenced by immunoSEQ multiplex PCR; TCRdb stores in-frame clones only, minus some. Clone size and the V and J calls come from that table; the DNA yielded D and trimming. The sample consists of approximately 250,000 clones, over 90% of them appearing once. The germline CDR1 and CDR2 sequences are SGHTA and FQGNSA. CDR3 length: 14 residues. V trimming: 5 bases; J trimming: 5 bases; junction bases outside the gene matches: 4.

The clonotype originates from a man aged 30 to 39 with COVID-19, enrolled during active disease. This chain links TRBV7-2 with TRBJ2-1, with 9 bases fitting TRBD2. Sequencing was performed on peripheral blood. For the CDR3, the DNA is TGTGCCAGCAGCCCCGCGGGGGGGCACAATGAGCAGTTCTTC. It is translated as CASSPAGGHNEQFF.